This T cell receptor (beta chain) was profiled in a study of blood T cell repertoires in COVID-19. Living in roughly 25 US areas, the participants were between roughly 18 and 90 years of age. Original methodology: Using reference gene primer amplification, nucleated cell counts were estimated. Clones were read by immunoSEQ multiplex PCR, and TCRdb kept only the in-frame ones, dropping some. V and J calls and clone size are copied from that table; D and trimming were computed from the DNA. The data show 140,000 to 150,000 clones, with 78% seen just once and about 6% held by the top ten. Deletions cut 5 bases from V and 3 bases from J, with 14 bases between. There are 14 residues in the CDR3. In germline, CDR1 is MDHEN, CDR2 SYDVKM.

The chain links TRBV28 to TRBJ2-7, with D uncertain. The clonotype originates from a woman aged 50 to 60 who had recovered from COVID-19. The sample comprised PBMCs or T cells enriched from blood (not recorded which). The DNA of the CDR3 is TGTGCCAGCAGTCTCGTGGGCGATTTCTACGAGCAGTACTTC. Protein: CASSLVGDFYEQYF. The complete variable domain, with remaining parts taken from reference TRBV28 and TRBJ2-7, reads DVKVTQSSRYLVKRTGEKVFLECVQDMDHENMFWYRQDPGLGLRLIYFSYDVKMKEKGDIPEGYSVSREKKERFSLILESASTNQTSMYLCASSLVGDFYEQYFGPGTRLTVT.